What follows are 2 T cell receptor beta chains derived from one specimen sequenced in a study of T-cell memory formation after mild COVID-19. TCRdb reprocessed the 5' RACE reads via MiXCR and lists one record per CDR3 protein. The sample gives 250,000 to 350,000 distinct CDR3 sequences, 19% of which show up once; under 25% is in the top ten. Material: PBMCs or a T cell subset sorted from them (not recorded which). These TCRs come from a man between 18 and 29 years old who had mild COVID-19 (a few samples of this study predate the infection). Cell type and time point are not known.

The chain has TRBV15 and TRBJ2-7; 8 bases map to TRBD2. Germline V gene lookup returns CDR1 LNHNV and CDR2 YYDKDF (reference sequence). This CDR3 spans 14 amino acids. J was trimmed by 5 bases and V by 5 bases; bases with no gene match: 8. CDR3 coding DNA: TGTGCCACCAGCCGTACGGGGGGGTCCCACGAGCAGTACTTC. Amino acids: CATSRTGGSHEQYF.

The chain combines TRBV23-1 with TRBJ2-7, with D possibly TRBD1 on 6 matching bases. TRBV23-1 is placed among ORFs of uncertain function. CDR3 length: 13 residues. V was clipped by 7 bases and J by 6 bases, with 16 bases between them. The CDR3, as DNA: TGCGCCAGCAATCCCCGGGGACATCTCGAGCAGTACGTC. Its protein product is CASNPRGHLEQYV.